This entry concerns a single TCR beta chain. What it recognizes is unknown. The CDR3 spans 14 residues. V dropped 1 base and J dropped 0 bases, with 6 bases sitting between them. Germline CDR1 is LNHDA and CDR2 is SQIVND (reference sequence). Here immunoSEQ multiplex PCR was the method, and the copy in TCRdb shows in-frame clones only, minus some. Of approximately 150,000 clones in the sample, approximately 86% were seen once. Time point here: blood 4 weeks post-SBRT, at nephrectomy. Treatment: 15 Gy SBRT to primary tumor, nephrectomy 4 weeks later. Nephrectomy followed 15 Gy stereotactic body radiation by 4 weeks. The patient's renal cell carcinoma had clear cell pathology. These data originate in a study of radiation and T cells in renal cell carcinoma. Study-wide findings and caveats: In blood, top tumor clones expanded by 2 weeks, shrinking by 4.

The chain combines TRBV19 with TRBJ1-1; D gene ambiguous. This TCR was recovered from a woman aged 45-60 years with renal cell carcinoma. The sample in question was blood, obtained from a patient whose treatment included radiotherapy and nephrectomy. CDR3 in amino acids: CASSIGPVNTEAFF. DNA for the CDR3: TGTGCCAGTAGTATAGGGCCAGTGAACACTGAAGCTTTCTTT.